These 3 T cell receptor beta chains came from one sample sequenced in a study of OX40 agonist ivuxolimab in advanced cancers. Some clones are missing from TCRdb's copy, which holds only in-frame ones; the method was immunoSEQ multiplex PCR. The table shows roughly 17,000 clones, with roughly 84% occurring only once. The input for sequencing was CD4+ or CD8+ T cells sorted from blood, taken in a trial of the OX40 agonist ivuxolimab. These receptors were taken from an adult with an advanced solid tumor such as melanoma, head and neck, liver or kidney cancer.

The chain carries TRBV5-1 and TRBJ2-3, with 11 bases identical to TRBD2. The CDR3 is 18 amino acids. V gave up 4 bases and J gave up 8 bases; unmatched junction bases: 18. The V gene's germline CDR1 is SGHRS and CDR2 YFSETQ. The CDR3 protein is CASSDSLSGLAGAGTQYF. The CDR3 bases are TGCGCCAGCAGCGACTCCTTATCCGGACTAGCGGGTGCAGGTACGCAGTATTTT.

The genes are TRBV5-6 and TRBJ2-7; D is unclear. The V gene lost 0 bases and the J gene lost 5 bases, with 15 bases spanning the gap. CDR1 is SGHDT, CDR2 YYEEEE, per germline. The CDR3 is 15 amino acids. CDR3 sequence (DNA): TGTGCCAGCAGCTTGGGACTGTTAACTCGCGACGAGCAGTACTTC. It translates to CASSLGLLTRDEQYF.

V usage is TRBV29-1 and J usage is TRBJ2-7, with a weak D call TRBD2 (5 bases). Per the germline V gene, CDR1 is SQVTM and CDR2 is ANQGSEA. V lost 1 base, J lost 2 bases, and 12 bases lay in between. This CDR3 contains 14 residues. This CDR3 reads CSVEATDSAYEQYF. The CDR3 DNA reads TGCAGCGTTGAAGCGACGGATAGCGCCTACGAGCAGTACTTC.